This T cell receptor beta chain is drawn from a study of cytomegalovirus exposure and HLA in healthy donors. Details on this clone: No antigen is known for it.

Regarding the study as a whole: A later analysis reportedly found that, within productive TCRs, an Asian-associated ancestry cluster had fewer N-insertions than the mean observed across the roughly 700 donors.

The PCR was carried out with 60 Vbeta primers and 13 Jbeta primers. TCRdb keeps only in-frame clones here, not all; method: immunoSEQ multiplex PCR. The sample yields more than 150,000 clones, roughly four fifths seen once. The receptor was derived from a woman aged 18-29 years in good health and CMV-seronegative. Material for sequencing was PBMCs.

CDR3 amino acids: CASSIEGQGQNIQYF. The CDR3 nucleotides are TGTGCCAGTAGTATAGAAGGACAGGGTCAAAACATTCAGTACTTC. The V gene is TRBV19, the J gene TRBJ2-4; the match to TRBD1 covers 8 bases. The ends lost 0 bases at V and 5 bases at J; junction bases unmatched: 3. Germline CDR1 and CDR2: LNHDA and SQIVND (reference sequence). There are 15 residues in the CDR3.